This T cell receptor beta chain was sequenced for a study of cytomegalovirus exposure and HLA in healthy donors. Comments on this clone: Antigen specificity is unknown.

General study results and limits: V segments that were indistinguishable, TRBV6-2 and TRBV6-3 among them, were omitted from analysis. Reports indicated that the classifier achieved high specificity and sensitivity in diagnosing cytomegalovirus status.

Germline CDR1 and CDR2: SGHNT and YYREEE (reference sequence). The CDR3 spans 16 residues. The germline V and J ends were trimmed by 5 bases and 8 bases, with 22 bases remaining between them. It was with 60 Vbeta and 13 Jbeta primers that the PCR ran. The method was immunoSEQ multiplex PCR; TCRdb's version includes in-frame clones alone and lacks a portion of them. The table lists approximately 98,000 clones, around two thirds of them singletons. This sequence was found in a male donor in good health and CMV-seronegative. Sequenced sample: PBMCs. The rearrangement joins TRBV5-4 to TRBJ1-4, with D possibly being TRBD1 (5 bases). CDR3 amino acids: CASSRGIEAAEEKLFF. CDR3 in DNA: TGTGCCAGCAGTCGGGGGATCGAGGCGGCTGAGGAAAAACTGTTTTTT. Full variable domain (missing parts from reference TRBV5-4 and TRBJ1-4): ETGVTQSPTHLIKTRGQQVTLRCSSQSGHNTVSWYQQALGQGPQFIFQYYREEENGRGNFPPRFSGLQFPNYSSELNVNALELDDSALYLCASSRGIEAAEEKLFFGSGTQLSVL.